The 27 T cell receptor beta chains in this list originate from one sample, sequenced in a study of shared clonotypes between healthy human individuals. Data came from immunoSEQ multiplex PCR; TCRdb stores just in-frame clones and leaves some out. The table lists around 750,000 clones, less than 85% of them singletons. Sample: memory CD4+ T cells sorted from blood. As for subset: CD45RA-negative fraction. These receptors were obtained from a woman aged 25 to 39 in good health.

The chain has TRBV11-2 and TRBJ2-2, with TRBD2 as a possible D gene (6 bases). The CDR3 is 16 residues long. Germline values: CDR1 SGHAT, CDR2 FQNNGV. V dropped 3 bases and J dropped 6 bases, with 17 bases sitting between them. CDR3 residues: CASSLAPTRTAGELFF. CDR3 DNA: TGTGCCAGCAGCTTGGCCCCGACTAGGACGGCCGGGGAGCTGTTTTTT. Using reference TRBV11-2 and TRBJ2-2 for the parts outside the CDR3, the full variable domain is EAGVAQSPRYKIIEKRQSVAFWCNPISGHATLYWYQQILGQGPKLLIQFQNNGVVDDSQLPKDRFSAERLKGVDSTLKIQPAKLEDSAVYLCASSLAPTRTAGELFFGEGSRLTVL.

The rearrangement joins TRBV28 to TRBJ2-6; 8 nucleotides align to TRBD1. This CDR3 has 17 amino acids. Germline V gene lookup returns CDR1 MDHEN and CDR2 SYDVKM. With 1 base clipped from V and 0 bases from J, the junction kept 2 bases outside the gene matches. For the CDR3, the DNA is TGTGCCAGCAGTTTATATCAGGGGGCCTCTGGGGCCAACGTCCTGACTTTC. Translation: CASSLYQGASGANVLTF.

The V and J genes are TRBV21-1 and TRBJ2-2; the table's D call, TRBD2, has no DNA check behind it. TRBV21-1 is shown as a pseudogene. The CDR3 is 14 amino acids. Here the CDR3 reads CASSKGRNTGELFF. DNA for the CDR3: TGTGCCAGCAGCAAAGGTCGGAACACCGGGGAGCTGTTTTTT.

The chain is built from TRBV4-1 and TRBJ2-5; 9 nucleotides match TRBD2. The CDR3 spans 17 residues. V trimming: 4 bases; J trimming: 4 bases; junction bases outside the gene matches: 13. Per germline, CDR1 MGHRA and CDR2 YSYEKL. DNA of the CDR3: TGCGCCAGCAGCCCCTTTAGTCCCGGGCGGGGGGGAGAGACCCAGTACTTC. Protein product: CASSPFSPGRGGETQYF.

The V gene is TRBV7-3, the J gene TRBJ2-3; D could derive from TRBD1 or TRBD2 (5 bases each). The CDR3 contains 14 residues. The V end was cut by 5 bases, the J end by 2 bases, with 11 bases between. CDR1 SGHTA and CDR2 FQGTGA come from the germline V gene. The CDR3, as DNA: TGTGCCAGCAGCCTCCGTGGGACCACAGATACGCAGTATTTT. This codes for CASSLRGTTDTQYF.

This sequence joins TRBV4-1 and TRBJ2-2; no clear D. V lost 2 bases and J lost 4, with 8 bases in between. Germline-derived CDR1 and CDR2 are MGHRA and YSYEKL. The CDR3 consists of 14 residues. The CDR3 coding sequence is TGCGCCAGCAGCCAATCTGAGATCACCGGGGAGCTGTTTTTT. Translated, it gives CASSQSEITGELFF.

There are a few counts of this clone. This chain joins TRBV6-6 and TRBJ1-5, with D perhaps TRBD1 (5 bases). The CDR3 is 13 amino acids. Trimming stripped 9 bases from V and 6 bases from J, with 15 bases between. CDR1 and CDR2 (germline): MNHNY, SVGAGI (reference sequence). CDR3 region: CASSQGAGQPQHF. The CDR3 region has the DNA TGTGCCAGTAGTCAGGGTGCTGGTCAGCCCCAGCATTTT.

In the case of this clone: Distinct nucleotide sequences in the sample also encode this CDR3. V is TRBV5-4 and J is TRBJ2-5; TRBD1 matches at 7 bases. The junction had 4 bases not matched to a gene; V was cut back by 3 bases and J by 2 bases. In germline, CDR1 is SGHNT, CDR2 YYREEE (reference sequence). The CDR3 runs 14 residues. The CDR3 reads CASSSGQLQETQYF. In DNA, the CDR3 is TGTGCCAGCAGCTCGGGACAGTTACAAGAGACCCAGTACTTC.

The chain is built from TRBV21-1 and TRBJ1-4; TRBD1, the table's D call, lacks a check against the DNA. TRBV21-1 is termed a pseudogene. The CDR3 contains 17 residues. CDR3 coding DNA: TGTGCCACCTTAAACAGGGTAAGTGTTGCAACTAATGAAAAACTGTTTTTT. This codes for CATLNRVSVATNEKLFF.

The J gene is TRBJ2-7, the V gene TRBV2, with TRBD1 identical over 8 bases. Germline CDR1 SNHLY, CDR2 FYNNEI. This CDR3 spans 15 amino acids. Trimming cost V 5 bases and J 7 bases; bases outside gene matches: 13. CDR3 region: CASSLRQGLRVEQYF. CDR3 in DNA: TGTGCCAGCAGTCTACGACAGGGGTTAAGGGTAGAGCAGTACTTC.

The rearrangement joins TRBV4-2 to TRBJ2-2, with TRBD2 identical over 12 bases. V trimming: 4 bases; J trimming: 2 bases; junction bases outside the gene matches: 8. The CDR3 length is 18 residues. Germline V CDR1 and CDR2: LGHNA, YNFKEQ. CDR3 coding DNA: TGTGCCAGCAGCCGAGCCCTAGCGGGAGGGTCAAACACCGGGGAGCTGTTTTTT. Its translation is CASSRALAGGSNTGELFF.

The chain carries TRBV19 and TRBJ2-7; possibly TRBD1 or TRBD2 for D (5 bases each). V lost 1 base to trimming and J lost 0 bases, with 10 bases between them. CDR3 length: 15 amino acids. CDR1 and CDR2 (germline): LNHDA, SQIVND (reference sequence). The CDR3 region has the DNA TGTGCCAGTAGTATAGGAGGGGCCCGCTCCTACGAGCAGTACTTC. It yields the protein CASSIGGARSYEQYF.

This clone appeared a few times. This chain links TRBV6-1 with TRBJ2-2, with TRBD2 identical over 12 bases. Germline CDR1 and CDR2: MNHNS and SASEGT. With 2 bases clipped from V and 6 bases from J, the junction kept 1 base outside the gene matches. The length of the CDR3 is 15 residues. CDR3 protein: CASSELAGGPGELFF. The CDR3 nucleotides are TGTGCCAGCAGTGAACTAGCGGGAGGGCCCGGGGAGCTGTTTTTT.

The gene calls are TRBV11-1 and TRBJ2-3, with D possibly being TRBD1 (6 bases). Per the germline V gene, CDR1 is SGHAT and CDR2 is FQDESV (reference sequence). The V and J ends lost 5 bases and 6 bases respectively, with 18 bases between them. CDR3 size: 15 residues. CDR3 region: CASSPWGQVEDTQYF. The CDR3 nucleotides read TGTGCCAGCAGCCCGTGGGGGCAGGTTGAGGATACGCAGTATTTT.

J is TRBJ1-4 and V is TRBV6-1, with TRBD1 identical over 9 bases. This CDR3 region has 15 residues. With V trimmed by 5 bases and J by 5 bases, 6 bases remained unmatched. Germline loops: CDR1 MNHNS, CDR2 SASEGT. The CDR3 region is CASSSLTGGNEKLFF. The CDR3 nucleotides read TGTGCCAGCAGTAGCCTGACAGGGGGGAATGAAAAACTGTTTTTT.

CDR3 in amino acids: CASHNRGRPREQYF. The CDR3 DNA sequence: TGTGCCAGCCACAACAGAGGACGTCCGCGCGAGCAGTACTTC. The J gene is TRBJ2-7, the V gene TRBV19, with D uncertain. Trimming left V 9 bases short and J 6 bases short, with 21 bases between. CDR3 size: 14 residues. Germline CDR1 reads LNHDA; CDR2 reads SQIVND (reference sequence). Drawing the rest from reference TRBV19 and TRBJ2-7, the complete variable domain is DGGITQSPKYLFRKEGQNVTLSCEQNLNHDAMYWYRQDPGQGLRLIYYSQIVNDFQKGDIAEGYSVSREKKESFPLTVTSAQKNPTAFYLCASHNRGRPREQYFGPGTRLTVT.

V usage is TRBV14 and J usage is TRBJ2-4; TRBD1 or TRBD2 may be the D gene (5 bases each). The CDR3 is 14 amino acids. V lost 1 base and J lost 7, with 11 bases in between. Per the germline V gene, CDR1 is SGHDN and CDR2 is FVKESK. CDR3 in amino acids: CASSQVGGLNIQYF. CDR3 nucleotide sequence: TGTGCCAGCAGCCAAGTTGGGGGATTGAACATTCAGTACTTC.

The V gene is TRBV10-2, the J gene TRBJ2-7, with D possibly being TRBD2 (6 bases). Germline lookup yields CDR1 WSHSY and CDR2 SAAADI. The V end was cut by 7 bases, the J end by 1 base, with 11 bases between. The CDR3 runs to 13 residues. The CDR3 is CASTPGVSYEQYF. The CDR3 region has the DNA TGCGCCAGCACCCCGGGAGTTTCCTACGAGCAGTACTTC.

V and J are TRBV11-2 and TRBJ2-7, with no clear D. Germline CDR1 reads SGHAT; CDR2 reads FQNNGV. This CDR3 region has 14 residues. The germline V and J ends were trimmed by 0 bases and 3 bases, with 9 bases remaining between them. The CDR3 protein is CASSLDAAIYEQYF. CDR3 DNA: TGTGCCAGCAGCTTAGATGCAGCGATCTACGAGCAGTACTTC.

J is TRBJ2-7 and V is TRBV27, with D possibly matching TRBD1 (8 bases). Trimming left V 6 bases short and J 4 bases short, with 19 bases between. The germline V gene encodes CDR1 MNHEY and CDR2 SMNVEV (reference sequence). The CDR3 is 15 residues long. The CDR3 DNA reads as TGTGCCAGCAGCCCCGGGGGGACAGGTGGATACGAGCAGTACTTC. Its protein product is CASSPGGTGGYEQYF.

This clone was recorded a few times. CDR3 DNA: TGTGCCAGCAACCAAGAGGGGGGATTCGCTGGCTACACCTTC. It translates to CASNQEGGFAGYTF. The gene calls are TRBV9 and TRBJ1-2; D may be TRBD1 (6 bases). V was clipped by 6 bases and J by 7 bases, with 19 bases between them. This CDR3 is 14 amino acids long. CDR1 and CDR2 (germline): SGDLS, YYNGEE.

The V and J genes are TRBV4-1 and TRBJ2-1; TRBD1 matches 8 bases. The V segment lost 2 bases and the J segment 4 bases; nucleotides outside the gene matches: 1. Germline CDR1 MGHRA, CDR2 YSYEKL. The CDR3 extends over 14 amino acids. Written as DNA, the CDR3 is TGCGCCAGCAGCCAAAGGACAGGGTACAATGAGCAGTTCTTC. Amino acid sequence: CASSQRTGYNEQFF.

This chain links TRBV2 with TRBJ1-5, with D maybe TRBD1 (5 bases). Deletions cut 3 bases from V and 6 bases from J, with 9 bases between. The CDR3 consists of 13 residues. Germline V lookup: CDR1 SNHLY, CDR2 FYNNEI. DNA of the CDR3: TGTGCCAGCAGTGACGTGACAGTTCAGCCCCAGCATTTT. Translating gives CASSDVTVQPQHF.

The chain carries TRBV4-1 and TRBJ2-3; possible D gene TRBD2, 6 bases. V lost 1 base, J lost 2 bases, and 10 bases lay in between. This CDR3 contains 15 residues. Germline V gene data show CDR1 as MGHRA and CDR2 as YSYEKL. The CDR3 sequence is CASSQALAITDTQYF. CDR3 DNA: TGCGCCAGCAGCCAAGCGCTAGCGATCACAGATACGCAGTATTTT.

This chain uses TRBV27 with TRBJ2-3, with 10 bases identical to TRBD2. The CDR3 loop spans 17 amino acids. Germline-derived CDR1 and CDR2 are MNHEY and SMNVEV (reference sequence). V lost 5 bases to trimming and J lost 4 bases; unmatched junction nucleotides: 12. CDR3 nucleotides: TGTGCCAGCAGTACCCCGAGGAGCGGGAGGGAGCCAGATACGCAGTATTTT. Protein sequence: CASSTPRSGREPDTQYF.

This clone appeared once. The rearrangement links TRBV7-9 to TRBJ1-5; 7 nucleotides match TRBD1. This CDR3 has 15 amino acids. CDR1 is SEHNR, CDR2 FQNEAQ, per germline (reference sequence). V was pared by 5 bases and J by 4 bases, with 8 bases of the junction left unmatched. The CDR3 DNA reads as TGTGCCAGCAGCCGGTCCACAGGGGAAAATCAGCCCCAGCATTTT. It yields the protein CASSRSTGENQPQHF.

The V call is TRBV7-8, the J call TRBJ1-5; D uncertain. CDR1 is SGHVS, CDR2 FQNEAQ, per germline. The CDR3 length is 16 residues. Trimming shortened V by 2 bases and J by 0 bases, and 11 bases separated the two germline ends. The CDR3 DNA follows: TGTGCCAGCAGCTTACGATCGGGAAATAGCAATCAGCCCCAGCATTTT. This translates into CASSLRSGNSNQPQHF.